A selection of T cell receptor beta chains follows, all from one sample in a study of blood T cell repertoires in COVID-19. The data were produced by immunoSEQ multiplex PCR, yet TCRdb's version contains in-frame clones alone and is incomplete. This table has about 250,000 clones, just over 85% appearing once. The specimen was PBMCs or T cells enriched from blood (not recorded which). The origin of the receptors is a man aged 18 to 35 who had recovered from COVID-19. CDR3s include the opening cysteine and the closing phenylalanine or tryptophan. D genes are given only for firm matches. Only some rows state a clone size, as once, few, many or a class for expanded clones.

D gene: NA; clone size: NA; J gene: TRBJ2-3; V gene: TRBV14; CDR3 protein: CASSQEAGVFGTQYF; CDR3 DNA: TGTGCCAGCAGCCAAGAAGCAGGGGTATTCGGTACGCAGTATTTT
D gene: NA; clone size: NA; J gene: TRBJ2-5; V gene: TRBV5-5; CDR3 protein: CASSRNQGRQETQYF; CDR3 DNA: TGTGCCAGCAGCCGGAATCAGGGCCGGCAAGAGACCCAGTACTTC
D gene: TRBD2; clone size: NA; J gene: TRBJ2-1; V gene: TRBV10-3; CDR3 protein: CAISEDIAGYNEQFF; CDR3 DNA: TGTGCCATCAGTGAGGATATAGCGGGGTACAATGAGCAGTTCTTC
D gene: TRBD1; clone size: once; J gene: TRBJ2-5; V gene: TRBV11-1; CDR3 protein: CASSRDRGSQETQYF; CDR3 DNA: TGTGCCAGCAGCAGGGACAGGGGATCCCAAGAGACCCAGTACTTC
D gene: TRBD1; clone size: once; J gene: TRBJ1-5; V gene: TRBV15; CDR3 protein: CATSKGQGVHNQPQHF; CDR3 DNA: TGTGCCACCAGCAAAGGACAGGGGGTTCACAATCAGCCCCAGCATTTT
D gene: NA; clone size: NA; J gene: TRBJ1-5; V gene: TRBV6-1; CDR3 protein: CASSEVQVTRSRRNQPQHF; CDR3 DNA: TGTGCCAGCAGTGAAGTACAAGTGACCAGATCCAGGCGCAATCAGCCCCAGCATTTT
D gene: TRBD1; clone size: few; J gene: TRBJ1-5; V gene: TRBV2; CDR3 protein: CAGSDRAGNNQPQHF; CDR3 DNA: TGTGCCGGCTCGGACAGGGCCGGTAACAATCAGCCCCAGCATTTT
D gene: TRBD2; clone size: NA; J gene: TRBJ2-2; V gene: TRBV30; CDR3 protein: CAWRPGLGGPTGELFF; CDR3 DNA: TGTGCCTGGAGGCCGGGACTAGGAGGGCCCACCGGGGAGCTGTTTTTT
D gene: NA; clone size: NA; J gene: TRBJ1-2; V gene: TRBV9; CDR3 protein: CASSVAGIFRGYTF; CDR3 DNA: TGTGCCAGCAGCGTAGCGGGTATTTTTCGTGGCTACACCTTC
D gene: NA; clone size: NA; J gene: TRBJ1-2; V gene: TRBV27; CDR3 protein: CASSLTGNPNYGYTF; CDR3 DNA: TGTGCCAGCAGTTTAACAGGAAATCCTAACTATGGCTACACCTTC
D gene: TRBD1; clone size: NA; J gene: TRBJ1-2; V gene: TRBV30; CDR3 protein: CAWSGGGGYTF; CDR3 DNA: TGTGCCTGGAGTGGAGGGGGCGGCTACACCTTC
D gene: NA; clone size: NA; J gene: TRBJ1-5; V gene: TRBV7-9; CDR3 protein: CASSLDGINQPQHF; CDR3 DNA: TGTGCCAGCAGCTTAGACGGTATTAACCAGCCCCAGCATTTT
D gene: NA; clone size: NA; J gene: TRBJ1-1; V gene: TRBV28; CDR3 protein: CASSSSGGSEAFF; CDR3 DNA: TGTGCCAGCAGTTCGTCGGGGGGCTCTGAAGCTTTCTTT
D gene: NA; clone size: NA; J gene: TRBJ1-1; V gene: TRBV11-2; CDR3 protein: CASSVTDGTEAFF; CDR3 DNA: TGTGCCAGCAGCGTGACCGACGGGACTGAAGCTTTCTTT
D gene: NA; clone size: NA; J gene: TRBJ1-2; V gene: TRBV3-1/TRBV3-2; CDR3 protein: CASSQEGGAWDYGYTF; CDR3 DNA: TGTGCCAGCAGCCAAGAGGGGGGGGCTTGGGACTATGGCTACACCTTC
D gene: NA; clone size: few; J gene: TRBJ1-2; V gene: TRBV24-1; CDR3 protein: CATSDSSVGRAGLGYTF; CDR3 DNA: TGTGCCACCAGTGATTCGAGTGTAGGAAGGGCAGGGCTCGGCTACACCTTC
D gene: TRBD1; clone size: NA; J gene: TRBJ2-1; V gene: TRBV5-5; CDR3 protein: CASSPNHGTEEKQFF; CDR3 DNA: TGTGCCAGCAGCCCAAACCACGGGACAGAAGAGAAGCAGTTCTTC
D gene: NA; clone size: NA; J gene: TRBJ2-4; V gene: TRBV28; CDR3 protein: CASTLAAGNIQYF; CDR3 DNA: TGTGCCAGCACTCTTGCTGCGGGAAACATTCAGTACTTC
D gene: NA; clone size: NA; J gene: TRBJ1-1; V gene: TRBV19; CDR3 protein: CASSLVGAKEAFF; CDR3 DNA: TGTGCCAGTAGCCTCGTGGGGGCCAAGGAAGCTTTCTTT
D gene: TRBD2; clone size: NA; J gene: TRBJ2-1; V gene: TRBV6-4; CDR3 protein: CASSDSGTSGRDEQFF; CDR3 DNA: TGTGCCAGCAGTGACTCGGGGACTAGCGGGAGGGACGAGCAGTTCTTC
D gene: NA; clone size: NA; J gene: TRBJ2-4; V gene: TRBV20-1; CDR3 protein: CSARRENIQYF; CDR3 DNA: TGCAGTGCTCGCCGGGAAAACATTCAGTACTTC
D gene: TRBD1; clone size: NA; J gene: TRBJ2-7; V gene: TRBV18; CDR3 protein: CASSLRALGQGESHEQYF; CDR3 DNA: TGTGCCAGCTCACTACGGGCCTTAGGACAGGGTGAATCCCACGAGCAGTACTTC
D gene: TRBD1; clone size: NA; J gene: TRBJ2-7; V gene: TRBV5-6; CDR3 protein: CASSLALGTGTYEQYF; CDR3 DNA: TGTGCCAGCAGCTTGGCTCTCGGGACAGGGACCTACGAGCAGTACTTC
D gene: TRBD2; clone size: NA; J gene: TRBJ2-5; V gene: TRBV7-6; CDR3 protein: CASSLGLGTSGTETQYF; CDR3 DNA: TGTGCCAGCAGCTTGGGTCTCGGGACTAGCGGGACGGAGACCCAGTACTTC
D gene: TRBD1; clone size: NA; J gene: TRBJ2-1; V gene: TRBV12-3/TRBV12-4; CDR3 protein: CASSLGYRGEQFF; CDR3 DNA: TGTGCCAGCAGTTTAGGGTACAGGGGTGAGCAGTTCTTC
D gene: NA; clone size: NA; J gene: TRBJ1-5; V gene: TRBV5-6; CDR3 protein: CASSLQGLGNQPQHF; CDR3 DNA: TGTGCCAGCAGCTTGCAAGGACTTGGCAATCAGCCCCAGCATTTT
D gene: NA; clone size: NA; J gene: TRBJ1-1; V gene: TRBV28; CDR3 protein: CASSPGTAGTEAFF; CDR3 DNA: TGTGCCAGCAGTCCCGGGACTGCTGGAACTGAAGCTTTCTTT
D gene: TRBD2; clone size: few; J gene: TRBJ2-2; V gene: TRBV27; CDR3 protein: CASSSTGGAGELFF; CDR3 DNA: TGTGCCAGCAGTTCAACTGGGGGGGCCGGGGAGCTGTTTTTT
D gene: NA; clone size: NA; J gene: TRBJ1-5; V gene: TRBV23-1; CDR3 protein: CARRGRIGNQPQHF; CDR3 DNA: TGCGCCAGAAGGGGCAGAATCGGGAATCAGCCCCAGCATTTT
D gene: TRBD2; clone size: NA; J gene: TRBJ2-5; V gene: TRBV12-5; CDR3 protein: CASGFGGGAGETQYF; CDR3 DNA: TGTGCTAGTGGTTTCGGCGGGGGGGCCGGGGAGACCCAGTACTTC
D gene: NA; clone size: NA; J gene: TRBJ1-1; V gene: TRBV11-2; CDR3 protein: CASSGSGARWTEAFF; CDR3 DNA: TGTGCCAGCAGCGGGTCAGGGGCGCGGTGGACTGAAGCTTTCTTT
D gene: NA; clone size: once; J gene: TRBJ2-7; V gene: TRBV7-3; CDR3 protein: CASSLDTAGEQYF; CDR3 DNA: TGTGCCAGCAGCTTAGACACCGCGGGGGAGCAGTACTTC
D gene: TRBD2; clone size: NA; J gene: TRBJ2-2; V gene: TRBV27; CDR3 protein: CASRLLAGVSTGELFF; CDR3 DNA: TGTGCCAGCAGATTACTAGCGGGAGTTTCTACCGGGGAGCTGTTTTTT
D gene: NA; clone size: NA; J gene: TRBJ1-1; V gene: TRBV6-5; CDR3 protein: CASITGQTNTEAFF; CDR3 DNA: TGTGCCAGCATTACAGGACAAACGAACACTGAAGCTTTCTTT